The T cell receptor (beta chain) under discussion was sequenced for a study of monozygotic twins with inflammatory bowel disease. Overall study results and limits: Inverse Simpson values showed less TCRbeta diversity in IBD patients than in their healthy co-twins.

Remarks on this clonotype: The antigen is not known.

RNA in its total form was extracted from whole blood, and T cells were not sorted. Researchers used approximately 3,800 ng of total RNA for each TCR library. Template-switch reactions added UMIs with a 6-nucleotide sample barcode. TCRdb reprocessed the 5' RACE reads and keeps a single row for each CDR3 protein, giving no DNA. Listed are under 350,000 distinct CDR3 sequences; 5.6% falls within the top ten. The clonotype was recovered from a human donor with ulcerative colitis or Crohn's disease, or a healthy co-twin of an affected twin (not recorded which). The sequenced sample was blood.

The chain's CDR3 is CASSQASDLAEPASTDTQYF. The V and J genes are TRBV4-3 and TRBJ2-3. The germline V gene has CDR1 LGHNA and CDR2 YSLEER. The CDR3 has 20 residues.